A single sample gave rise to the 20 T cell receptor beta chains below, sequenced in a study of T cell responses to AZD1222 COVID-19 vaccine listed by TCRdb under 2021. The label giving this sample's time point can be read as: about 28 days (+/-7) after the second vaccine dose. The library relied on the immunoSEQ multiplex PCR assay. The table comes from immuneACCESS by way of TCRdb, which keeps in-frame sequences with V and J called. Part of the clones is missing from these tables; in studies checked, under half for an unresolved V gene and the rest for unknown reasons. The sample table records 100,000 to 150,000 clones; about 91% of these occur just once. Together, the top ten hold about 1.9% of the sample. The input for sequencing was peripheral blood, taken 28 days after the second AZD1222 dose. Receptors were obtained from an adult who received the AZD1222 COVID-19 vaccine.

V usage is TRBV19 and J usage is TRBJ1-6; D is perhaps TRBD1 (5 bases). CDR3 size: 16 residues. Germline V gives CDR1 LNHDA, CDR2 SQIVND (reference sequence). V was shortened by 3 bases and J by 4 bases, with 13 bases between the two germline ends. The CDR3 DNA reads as TGTGCCAGTAGTATGGGGGGAGTTGGGTATAATTCACCCCTCCACTTT. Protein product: CASSMGGVGYNSPLHF.

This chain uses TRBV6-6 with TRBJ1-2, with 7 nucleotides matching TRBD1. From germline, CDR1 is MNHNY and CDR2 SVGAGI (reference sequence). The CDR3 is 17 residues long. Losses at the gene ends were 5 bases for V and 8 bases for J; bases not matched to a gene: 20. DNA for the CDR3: TGTGCCAGCAGTCAAACGGGACAGTGGATAACGGGGGGAGGCTACACCTTC. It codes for CASSQTGQWITGGGYTF.

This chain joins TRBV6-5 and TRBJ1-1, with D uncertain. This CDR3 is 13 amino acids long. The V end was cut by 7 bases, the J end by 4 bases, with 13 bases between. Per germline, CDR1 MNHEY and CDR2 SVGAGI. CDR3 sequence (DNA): TGTGCCAGCACCTCACGGGTCGGCACTGAAGCTTTCTTT. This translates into CASTSRVGTEAFF.

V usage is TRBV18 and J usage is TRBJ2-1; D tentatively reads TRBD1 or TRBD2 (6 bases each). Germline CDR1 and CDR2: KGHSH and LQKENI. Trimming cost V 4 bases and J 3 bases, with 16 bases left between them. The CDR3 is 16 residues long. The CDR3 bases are TGTGCCAGCTCACTCGAACTGGGGGGCCTCTACAATGAGCAGTTCTTC. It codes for CASSLELGGLYNEQFF. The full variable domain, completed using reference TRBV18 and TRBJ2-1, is NAGVMQNPRHLVRRRGQEARLRCSPMKGHSHVYWYRQLPEEGLKFMVYLQKENIIDESGMPKERFSAEFPKEGPSILRIQQVVRGDSAAYFCASSLELGGLYNEQFFGPGTRLTVL.

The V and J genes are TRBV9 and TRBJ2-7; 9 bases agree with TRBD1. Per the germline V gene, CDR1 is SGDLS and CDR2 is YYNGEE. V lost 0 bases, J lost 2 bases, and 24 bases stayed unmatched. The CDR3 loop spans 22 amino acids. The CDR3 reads CASSVATPGRTGGNAGTYEQYV. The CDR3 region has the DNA TGTGCCAGCAGCGTAGCCACTCCGGGTAGAACAGGGGGCAACGCGGGTACCTACGAGCAGTACGTC.

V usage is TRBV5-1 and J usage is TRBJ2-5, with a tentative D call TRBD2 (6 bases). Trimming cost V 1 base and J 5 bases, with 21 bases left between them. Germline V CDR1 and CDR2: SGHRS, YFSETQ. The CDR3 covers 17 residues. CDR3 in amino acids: CASSLQPGGMAGETQYF. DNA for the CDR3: TGCGCCAGCAGCTTGCAGCCAGGCGGGATGGCGGGGGAGACCCAGTACTTC.

Here the CDR3 reads CASSSPQDRGGYTF. The CDR3 nucleotides read TGTGCCAGCAGTTCCCCACAGGACAGGGGTGGCTACACCTTC. The chain joins TRBV6-5 to TRBJ1-2, with 9 bases matching TRBD1. Germline V gene sequence: CDR1 MNHEY, CDR2 SVGAGI. This CDR3 comprises 14 residues. V trimming: 4 bases; J trimming: 7 bases; junction bases outside the gene matches: 7.

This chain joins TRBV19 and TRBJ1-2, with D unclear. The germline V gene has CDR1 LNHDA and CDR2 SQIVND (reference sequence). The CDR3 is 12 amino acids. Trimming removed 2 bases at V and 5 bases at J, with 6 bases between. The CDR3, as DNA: TGTGCCAGTAGTATAACAGATTATGGCTACACCTTC. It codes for CASSITDYGYTF.

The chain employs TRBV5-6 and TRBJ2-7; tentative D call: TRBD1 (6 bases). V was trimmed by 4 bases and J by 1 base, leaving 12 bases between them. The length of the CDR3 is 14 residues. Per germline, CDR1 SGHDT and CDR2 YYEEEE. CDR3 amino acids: CASSTTGWSYEQYF. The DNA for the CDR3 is TGTGCCAGCAGCACAACAGGGTGGTCCTACGAGCAGTACTTC.

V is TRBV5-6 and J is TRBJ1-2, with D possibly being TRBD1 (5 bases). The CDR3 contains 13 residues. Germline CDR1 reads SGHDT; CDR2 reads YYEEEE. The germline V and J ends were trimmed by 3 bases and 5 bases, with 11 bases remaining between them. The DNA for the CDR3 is TGTGCCAGCAGCTCCGCCGGGGGTTATGGCTACACCTTC. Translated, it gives CASSSAGGYGYTF.

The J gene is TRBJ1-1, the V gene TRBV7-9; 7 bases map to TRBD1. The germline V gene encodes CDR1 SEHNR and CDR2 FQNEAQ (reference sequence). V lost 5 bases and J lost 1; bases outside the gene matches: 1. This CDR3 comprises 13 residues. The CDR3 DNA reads TGTGCCAGCAGCCGGACAGGGAACACTGAAGCTTTCTTT. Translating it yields CASSRTGNTEAFF.

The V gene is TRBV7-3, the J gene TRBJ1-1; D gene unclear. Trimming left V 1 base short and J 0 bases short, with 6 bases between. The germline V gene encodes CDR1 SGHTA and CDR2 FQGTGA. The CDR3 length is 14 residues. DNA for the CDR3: TGTGCCAGCAGCTTAAACGCTCTGAACACTGAAGCTTTCTTT. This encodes CASSLNALNTEAFF.

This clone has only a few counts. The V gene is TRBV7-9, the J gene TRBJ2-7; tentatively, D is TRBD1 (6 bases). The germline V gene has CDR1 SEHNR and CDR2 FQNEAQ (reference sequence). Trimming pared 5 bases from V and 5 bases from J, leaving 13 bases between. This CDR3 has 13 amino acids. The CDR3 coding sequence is TGTGCCAGCAGCACTACCCCAGGGGACGAGCAGTACTTC. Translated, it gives CASSTTPGDEQYF.

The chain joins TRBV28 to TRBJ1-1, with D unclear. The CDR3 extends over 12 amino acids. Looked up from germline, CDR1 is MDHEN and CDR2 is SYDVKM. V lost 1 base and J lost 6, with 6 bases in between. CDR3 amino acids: CASSLFGSEAFF. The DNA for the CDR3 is TGTGCCAGCAGTTTATTCGGTTCTGAAGCTTTCTTT.

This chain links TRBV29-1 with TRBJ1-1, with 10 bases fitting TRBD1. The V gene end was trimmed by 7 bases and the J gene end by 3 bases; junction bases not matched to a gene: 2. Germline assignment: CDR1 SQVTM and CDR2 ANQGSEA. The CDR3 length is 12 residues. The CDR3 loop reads CSAGTGDTEAFF. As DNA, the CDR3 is TGCAGCGCTGGGACAGGGGACACTGAAGCTTTCTTT.

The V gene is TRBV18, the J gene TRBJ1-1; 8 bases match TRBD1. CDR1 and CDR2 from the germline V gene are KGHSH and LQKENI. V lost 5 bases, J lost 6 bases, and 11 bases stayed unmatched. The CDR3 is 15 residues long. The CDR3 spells CASSAMPDRGAEAFF. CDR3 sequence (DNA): TGTGCCAGCTCAGCAATGCCAGACAGGGGCGCTGAAGCTTTCTTT.

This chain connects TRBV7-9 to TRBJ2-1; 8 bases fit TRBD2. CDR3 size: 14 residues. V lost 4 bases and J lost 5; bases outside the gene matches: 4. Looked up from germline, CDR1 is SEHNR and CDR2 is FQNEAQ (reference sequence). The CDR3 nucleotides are TGTGCCAGCAGCTCGACTAGCGTTAACAATGAGCAGTTCTTC. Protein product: CASSSTSVNNEQFF.

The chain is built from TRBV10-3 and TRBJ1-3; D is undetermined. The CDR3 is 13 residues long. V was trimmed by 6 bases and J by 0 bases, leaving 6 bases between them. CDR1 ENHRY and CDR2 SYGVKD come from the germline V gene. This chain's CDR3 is CAIRSSSGNTIYF. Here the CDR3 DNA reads TGTGCCATCAGGTCAAGCTCTGGAAACACCATATATTTT.

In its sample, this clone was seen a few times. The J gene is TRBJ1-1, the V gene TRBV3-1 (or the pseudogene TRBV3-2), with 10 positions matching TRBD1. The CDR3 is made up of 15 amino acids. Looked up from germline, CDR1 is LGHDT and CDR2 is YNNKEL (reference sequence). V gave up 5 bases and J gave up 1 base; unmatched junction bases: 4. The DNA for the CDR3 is TGTGCCAGCAGCGTCCGGACAGGGGGGAACACTGAAGCTTTCTTT. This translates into CASSVRTGGNTEAFF.

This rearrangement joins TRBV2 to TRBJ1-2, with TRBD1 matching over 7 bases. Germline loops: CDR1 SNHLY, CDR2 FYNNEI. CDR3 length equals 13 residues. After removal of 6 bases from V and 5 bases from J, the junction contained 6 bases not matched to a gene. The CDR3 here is CASSGTDQYGYTF. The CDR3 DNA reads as TGTGCCAGCAGCGGGACAGACCAATATGGCTACACCTTC. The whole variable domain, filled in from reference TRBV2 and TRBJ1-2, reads EPEVTQTPSHQVTQMGQEVILRCVPISNHLYFYWYRQILGQKVEFLVSFYNNEISEKSEIFDDQFSVERPDGSNFTLKIRSTKLEDSAMYFCASSGTDQYGYTFGSGTRLTVV.